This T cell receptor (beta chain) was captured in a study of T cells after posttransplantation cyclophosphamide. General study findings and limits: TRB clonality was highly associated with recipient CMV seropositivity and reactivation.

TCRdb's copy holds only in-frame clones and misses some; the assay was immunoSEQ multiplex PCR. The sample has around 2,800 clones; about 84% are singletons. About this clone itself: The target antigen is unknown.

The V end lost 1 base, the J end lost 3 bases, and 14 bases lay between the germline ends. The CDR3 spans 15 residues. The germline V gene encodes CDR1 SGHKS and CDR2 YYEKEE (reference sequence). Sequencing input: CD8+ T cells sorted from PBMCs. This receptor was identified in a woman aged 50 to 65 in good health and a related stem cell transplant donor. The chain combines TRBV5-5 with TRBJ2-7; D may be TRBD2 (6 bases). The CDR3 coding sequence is TGTGCCAGCAGCTTGTGGTCGGGAGCTCTCTACGAGCAGTACTTC. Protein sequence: CASSLWSGALYEQYF.